Following are 32 T cell receptor beta chains from one sample sequenced in a study of T cells expressing NK-cell markers. Following a re-call of the 5' RACE reads, TCRdb has one entry per CDR3 protein and lacks DNA. The sample table sets out 400,000 or so distinct CDR3 sequences. Sequenced sample: blood T cells: a sorted CD56 or NKG2C T cell subset, CD4+ or CD8+ T cells, or bulk PBMC T cells (not recorded which). These receptors all come from a woman between 50 and 59 years old in good health.

The genes are TRBV6-6 and TRBJ2-3. Germline CDR1 reads MNHNY; CDR2 reads SVGAGI (reference sequence). The CDR3 sequence is 13 residues long. CDR3 residues: CASSYYFRDTQYF.

The genes are TRBV11-3 and TRBJ2-1. The V gene's germline CDR1 is SGHNT and CDR2 YENEEA. The length of the CDR3 is 13 residues. CDR3 sequence reads: CASSLTQYNEQFF.

The chain links TRBV13 to TRBJ2-5; without DNA, the TCRdb call of TRBD1 cannot be checked. Per the germline V gene, CDR1 is PRHDT and CDR2 is FYEKMQ (reference sequence). This CDR3 spans 15 amino acids. This chain's CDR3 is CASSYGNRDKETQYF.

The rearrangement joins TRBV3-1 to TRBJ2-5; the D call of TRBD2 rests on TCRdb alone, since no DNA is present to check it. The CDR3 runs 18 residues. Per germline, CDR1 LGHDT and CDR2 YNNKEL (reference sequence). CDR3: CASSQESVLAGGPETQYF.

The chain couples TRBV5-1 to TRBJ2-1; TCRdb's D gene call, TRBD1, goes unchecked for lack of DNA. The CDR3 spans 16 residues. The germline V gene has CDR1 SGHRS and CDR2 YFSETQ. CDR3 region: CASSLARDPAYNEQFF.

The gene calls are TRBV5-1 and TRBJ2-5; TCRdb's D call, TRBD2, is unchecked because there is no DNA. There are 16 residues in the CDR3. Germline V gene lookup returns CDR1 SGHRS and CDR2 YFSETQ. The CDR3: CASSTGKTSGKETQYF.

V gene TRBV5-4 combines with J gene TRBJ2-7; the D call from TCRdb, TRBD2, cannot be confirmed without DNA. Germline loops: CDR1 SGHNT, CDR2 YYREEE (reference sequence). This CDR3 contains 14 residues. CDR3 in amino acids: CASSFSSAGNEQYF. Complete variable domain (other parts from reference TRBV5-4 and TRBJ2-7): ETGVTQSPTHLIKTRGQQVTLRCSSQSGHNTVSWYQQALGQGPQFIFQYYREEENGRGNFPPRFSGLQFPNYSSELNVNALELDDSALYLCASSFSSAGNEQYFGPGTRLTVT.

The V and J genes are TRBV20-1 and TRBJ2-1; the D call of TRBD1 rests on TCRdb alone, since no DNA is present to check it. CDR1 is DFQATT, CDR2 SNEGSKA, per germline (reference sequence). The CDR3 covers 15 residues. The CDR3 sequence is CSATGRGALYNEQFF.

The V and J genes are TRBV7-9 and TRBJ1-2. The CDR3 has 14 amino acids. CDR1 SEHNR and CDR2 FQNEAQ come from the germline V gene (reference sequence). CDR3 in amino acids: CASSLSALLGGYTF.

This chain connects TRBV2 to TRBJ2-1; absent DNA, TCRdb's TRBD2 call cannot be checked. Germline CDR1 and CDR2: SNHLY and FYNNEI. This CDR3 region has 15 residues. CDR3 amino acids: CASSVNGRARNEQFF.

The rearrangement joins TRBV12-3 or TRBV12-4 to TRBJ1-2; lacking DNA, the TRBD1 call made by TCRdb goes unchecked. This CDR3 is built from 15 residues. CDR3 amino acids: CASRSSVRTGYGYTF.

The chain combines TRBV18 with TRBJ2-1; without DNA, the TCRdb call of TRBD2 cannot be checked. This CDR3 has 15 residues. CDR1 and CDR2 from the germline V gene are KGHSH and LQKENI. The CDR3 sequence: CASSSIASGSNEQFF.

The rearrangement links TRBV20-1 to TRBJ2-1; TCRdb designates TRBD2, a call that cannot be tested without DNA. Germline V gene data show CDR1 as DFQATT and CDR2 as SNEGSKA (reference sequence). This CDR3 comprises 13 residues. This CDR3 is CSAIAGSYNEQFF.

The V and J genes are TRBV27 and TRBJ2-6; TCRdb designates TRBD1, a call that cannot be tested without DNA. The CDR3 sequence is 17 residues long. Germline CDR1 reads MNHEY; CDR2 reads SMNVEV (reference sequence). The CDR3 spells CASSFSDRGSGANVLTF.

The rearrangement links TRBV5-5 to TRBJ2-7; lacking DNA, the TRBD1 call made by TCRdb goes unchecked. The V gene's germline CDR1 is SGHKS and CDR2 YYEKEE (reference sequence). This CDR3 region has 14 residues. The CDR3 protein is CASGHGQVGSGQYF. The full variable domain, rest sourced from reference TRBV5-5 and TRBJ2-7, is DAGVTQSPTHLIKTRGQQVTLRCSPISGHKSVSWYQQVLGQGPQFIFQYYEKEERGRGNFPDRFSARQFPNYSSELNVNALLLGDSALYLCASGHGQVGSGQYFGPGTRLTVT.

J is TRBJ2-2 and V is TRBV5-6; no DNA is available, so the TRBD1 call from TCRdb remains unchecked. The length of the CDR3 is 16 residues. Germline CDR1 SGHDT, CDR2 YYEEEE. CDR3 loop: CASSLGPAGGTGELFF.

This sequence joins TRBV15 and TRBJ2-5; TCRdb picks TRBD2, but there is no DNA to check that call. CDR3 length: 14 amino acids. Germline V gene data show CDR1 as LNHNV and CDR2 as YYDKDF (reference sequence). The CDR3 protein is CATSPPLATGAQYF.

The chain links TRBV7-9 to TRBJ2-4; the D call from TCRdb, TRBD1, cannot be confirmed without DNA. The germline CDR1 and CDR2 sequences are SEHNR and FQNEAQ (reference sequence). The CDR3 is made up of 14 amino acids. The CDR3 loop reads CASSLVNRGDIQYF.

V and J are TRBV27 and TRBJ2-2; TCRdb outputs TRBD1, but without DNA this stays unchecked. The germline V gene has CDR1 MNHEY and CDR2 SMNVEV (reference sequence). The CDR3 is 15 residues long. CDR3 residues: CASSPGQGSYGELFF.

The rearrangement uses TRBV29-1 and TRBJ2-7; no DNA is available, so the TRBD2 call from TCRdb remains unchecked. CDR1 and CDR2 (germline): SQVTM, ANQGSEA. The CDR3 is 15 residues long. Here the CDR3 reads CSVEPLEVDSYEQYF.

The rearrangement joins TRBV10-2 to TRBJ1-3; the D call from TCRdb, TRBD1, cannot be confirmed without DNA. Germline V lookup: CDR1 WSHSY, CDR2 SAAADI. The CDR3 runs to 14 residues. The CDR3: CASSDPGPGNTIYF.

V gene TRBV9 combines with J gene TRBJ2-2. The germline V gene has CDR1 SGDLS and CDR2 YYNGEE. CDR3 length equals 12 residues. CDR3 sequence: CASSADDGELFF.

This rearrangement joins TRBV12-3 or TRBV12-4 to TRBJ2-3. CDR3 length equals 12 residues. CDR3 region: CASSLGLDTQYF.

The chain links TRBV20-1 to TRBJ2-2; TCRdb returns TRBD2, unconfirmable since there is no DNA. CDR3 length: 13 amino acids. The germline CDR1 and CDR2 sequences are DFQATT and SNEGSKA (reference sequence). CDR3: CSALEVNTGELFF.

The rearrangement links TRBV12-3 or TRBV12-4 to TRBJ2-7; TCRdb calls TRBD2, which cannot be checked without DNA. The CDR3 spans 14 residues. This chain's CDR3 is CASSPSGWSYEQYF.

The chain recombines TRBV12-3 or TRBV12-4 with TRBJ2-5; TCRdb names TRBD1, which stays unverified in the absence of DNA. The CDR3 length is 16 residues. CDR3: CASSTTQGEFYRTQYF.

The V call is TRBV3-1, the J call TRBJ2-2; the D call from TCRdb, TRBD2, cannot be confirmed without DNA. This CDR3 is built from 16 residues. From germline, CDR1 is LGHDT and CDR2 YNNKEL (reference sequence). This CDR3 reads CASSSGLAGEVGELFF.

This chain connects TRBV11-2 to TRBJ2-1; the D call of TRBD1 rests on TCRdb alone, since no DNA is present to check it. The V gene's germline CDR1 is SGHAT and CDR2 FQNNGV. This CDR3 is 16 amino acids long. CDR3 region: CASSSRDGSSYNEQFF.

V and J are TRBV7-9 and TRBJ2-1; as DNA is missing, the TRBD1 call by TCRdb cannot be tested. Germline lookup yields CDR1 SEHNR and CDR2 FQNEAQ (reference sequence). The CDR3 is made up of 17 amino acids. CDR3 amino acids: CASSTIGDRGLHNEQFF.

The chain recombines TRBV12-3 or TRBV12-4 with TRBJ2-7; TCRdb reports TRBD2, a call that lacks DNA to check it against. The CDR3 runs 13 residues. The CDR3 reads CASSFSREGEQYF.

CDR3 sequence: CASSQGLAAETQYF. The rearrangement uses TRBV3-1 and TRBJ2-5; TCRdb names TRBD2, which stays unverified in the absence of DNA. CDR3 length: 14 residues. The germline V gene has CDR1 LGHDT and CDR2 YNNKEL (reference sequence).

This chain uses TRBV3-1 with TRBJ2-1; TCRdb calls TRBD2, which cannot be checked without DNA. The germline CDR1 and CDR2 sequences are LGHDT and YNNKEL (reference sequence). The CDR3 has 21 residues. CDR3 protein: CASSQVLGGSGRSSSYNEQFF.